This T cell receptor beta chain was recovered during a study of graft-versus-host responses after intestinal transplantation. Study summary: Anti-thymocyte globulin induction, then tacrolimus and steroids for approximately 3 years, went to all recipients.

Germline CDR1 reads SNHLY; CDR2 reads FYNNEI. With V trimmed by 1 base and J by 2 bases, 1 base remained unmatched. This CDR3 is built from 15 residues. This table comes from immunoSEQ multiplex PCR, and its TCRdb copy is limited to in-frame clones, with some not included. The table has roughly 13,000 clones, more than 30% seen once. Notes on the study in general: Recipient marrow held GvH clones, some first seen in ileum or blood.

The authors plated roughly 200,000 CFSE-labeled responder cells with roughly 200,000 irradiated, violet-dye-labeled stimulator cells. At the end of the reaction, proliferating CFSE-low CD3+CD4+ and CD3+CD8+ responders were sorted. The sample was alloreactive CD8+ T cells from a mixed lymphocyte reaction culture, taken before intestinal transplant. The subset denotes: CFSE-low proliferating T cells sorted from roughly 6-day pre-transplant mixed lymphocyte reaction (GvH or HvG direction). V gene TRBV2 combines with J gene TRBJ2-7; 11 positions agree with TRBD2. This TCR came from a human patient who received an intestinal transplant. The CDR3 sequence: CASSEGLAGTYEQYF. CDR3 DNA sequence: TGTGCCAGCAGTGAAGGACTAGCGGGGACCTACGAGCAGTACTTC.